The 23 T cell receptor beta chains presented below share a single source sample, sequenced in a study of T cell clones after liver transplantation. Some clones are missing from TCRdb's copy, which holds only in-frame ones; the method was immunoSEQ multiplex PCR. The data show roughly 51,000 clones, 55% to 75% seen once. The sample here was CD4+ T cells from blood, taken about 56 months after liver transplant. These receptors all come from a human patient who received a liver transplant. Some of the T cells might come from the graft donor.

V gene TRBV5-1 combines with J gene TRBJ2-7, with TRBD1 matching 7 bases. CDR1 is SGHRS, CDR2 YFSETQ, per germline. The J segment lost 5 bases and the V segment lost 5 bases, leaving 10 bases of the junction unmatched. CDR3 length: 14 amino acids. The CDR3 loop is CASRSTGLSDEQYF. The DNA for the CDR3 is TGCGCCAGCAGATCGACAGGGTTAAGCGACGAGCAGTACTTC.

J is TRBJ1-6 and V is TRBV6-5; no clear D gene. The CDR3 is 13 amino acids. The germline V and J ends were trimmed by 6 bases and 10 bases, with 13 bases remaining between them. Germline-derived CDR1 and CDR2 are MNHEY and SVGAGI. The CDR3 loop is CASRLFGNSPLHF. CDR3 coding DNA: TGTGCCAGCAGGCTATTCGGTAACTCACCCCTCCACTTT.

This clone was picked up a small number of times. CDR3: CASSSSGQGTHEQYF. The CDR3, as DNA: TGTGCCAGCAGTTCCTCTGGACAGGGCACCCACGAGCAGTACTTC. The rearrangement uses TRBV6-5 and TRBJ2-7; 8 nucleotides align to TRBD1. CDR1 and CDR2 (germline): MNHEY, SVGAGI. The CDR3 extends over 15 amino acids. Trimming cost V 4 bases and J 5 bases; bases outside gene matches: 10.

The CDR3 sequence: CASSLSGQGVSYEQYF. The CDR3 DNA is TGTGCCAGCAGCCTTTCCGGACAGGGGGTTTCCTACGAGCAGTACTTC. The chain uses TRBV25-1 and TRBJ2-7, with 10 bases fitting TRBD1. CDR3 length: 16 amino acids. Losses at the gene ends were 6 bases for V and 1 base for J; bases not matched to a gene: 9. Germline assignment: CDR1 MGHDK and CDR2 SYGVNS.

This clone was seen a few times. The J gene is TRBJ1-5, the V gene TRBV7-9; 10 bases line up with TRBD1. Germline V gives CDR1 SEHNR, CDR2 FQNEAQ (reference sequence). V lost 5 bases and J lost 7; bases outside the gene matches: 11. The CDR3 runs 16 residues. CDR3 coding DNA: TGTGCCAGCAGCGGACCCGGGACAGGGGAGGGGCAGCCCCAGCATTTT. Protein: CASSGPGTGEGQPQHF.

This chain connects TRBV7-6 to TRBJ1-6, with D possibly being TRBD1 (5 bases). CDR3 length: 16 amino acids. Germline CDR1 is SGHVS and CDR2 is FNYEAQ. Trimming left V 4 bases short and J 8 bases short, with 18 bases between. CDR3 in amino acids: CASSSGVPGGDSPLHF. In nucleotides, the CDR3 is TGTGCCAGCAGCTCGGGGGTGCCCGGCGGTGATTCACCCCTCCACTTT. The full variable domain, its missing parts supplied by reference TRBV7-6 and TRBJ1-6, is GAGVSQSPRYKVTKRGQDVALRCDPISGHVSLYWYRQALGQGPEFLTYFNYEAQQDKSGLPNDRFSAERPEGSISTLTIQRTEQRDSAMYRCASSSGVPGGDSPLHFGNGTRLTVT.

The J gene is TRBJ1-4, the V gene TRBV7-9; D not certain. The germline V gene has CDR1 SEHNR and CDR2 FQNEAQ (reference sequence). This CDR3 region has 15 residues. The V end lost 4 bases, the J end lost 7 bases, and 16 bases lay between the germline ends. In nucleotides, the CDR3 is TGTGCCAGCAGCTCGGCTAGCGGTTGGGGTGAAAAACTGTTTTTT. Translation: CASSSASGWGEKLFF.

The chain combines TRBV28 with TRBJ1-6; D is unresolved. The CDR3 contains 15 residues. The germline V and J ends were trimmed by 5 bases and 1 base, with 9 bases remaining between them. Germline CDR1 and CDR2: MDHEN and SYDVKM. The CDR3 loop reads CASSPDLSYNSPLHF. The DNA of the CDR3 is TGTGCCAGCAGTCCGGACTTGTCCTATAATTCACCCCTCCACTTT.

The DNA of the CDR3 is TGTGCCAGCAGGTCTCCGGGCTACGAGCAGTACTTC. This gives the protein CASRSPGYEQYF. The V gene is TRBV28, the J gene TRBJ2-7; D not certain. The CDR3 loop spans 12 amino acids. Trimming took off 6 bases at V and 3 bases at J, with 9 bases between the two ends. Germline CDR1 reads MDHEN; CDR2 reads SYDVKM.

This rearrangement joins TRBV11-2 to TRBJ2-7; no firm D call. The CDR3 runs 14 residues. The V end lost 0 bases, the J end lost 3 bases, and 9 bases lay between the germline ends. Germline lookup yields CDR1 SGHAT and CDR2 FQNNGV. The CDR3, as DNA: TGTGCCAGCAGCTTAGATCGCACCAGCTACGAGCAGTACTTC. Encoded protein: CASSLDRTSYEQYF.

The chain is built from TRBV14 and TRBJ2-3; possibly TRBD2 for D (6 bases). V lost 4 bases, J lost 1 base, and 6 bases lay in between. This CDR3 has 13 residues. In germline, CDR1 is SGHDN, CDR2 FVKESK. CDR3 coding DNA: TGTGCCAGCAGCCTAGCGGGCACAGATACGCAGTATTTT. It encodes CASSLAGTDTQYF.

DNA for the CDR3: TGTGCCAGCACCCTCGGGACAATCGGAGATACGCAGTATTTT. Amino acid sequence: CASTLGTIGDTQYF. This chain links TRBV6-6 with TRBJ2-3; D perhaps matches TRBD1 (6 bases). Trimming removed 7 bases at V and 5 bases at J, with 16 bases between. The germline CDR1 and CDR2 sequences are MNHNY and SVGAGI (reference sequence). This CDR3 is built from 14 residues.

The chain combines TRBV6-6 with TRBJ2-3, with D perhaps given as TRBD1 or TRBD2 (5 bases each). The V end lost 2 bases, the J end lost 0 bases, and 9 bases lay between the germline ends. The germline CDR1 and CDR2 sequences are MNHNY and SVGAGI (reference sequence). The CDR3 sequence is 15 residues long. CDR3 protein: CASSYPGPSTDTQYF. CDR3 bases: TGTGCCAGCAGTTACCCGGGACCTAGCACAGATACGCAGTATTTT.

The chain combines TRBV30 with TRBJ1-5; D is unresolved. V gave up 3 bases and J gave up 1 base, with 13 bases separating them. The V gene's germline CDR1 is GTSNPN and CDR2 SVGIG (reference sequence). The length of the CDR3 is 15 residues. In DNA, the CDR3 is TGTGCCTGGAGGGAGGGTCCGTCGAGCAATCAGCCCCAGCATTTT. This codes for CAWREGPSSNQPQHF.

The J gene is TRBJ2-3, the V gene TRBV30; D not resolved. CDR3 length equals 13 residues. CDR1 and CDR2 from the germline V gene are GTSNPN and SVGIG (reference sequence). The ends were cut back, 3 bases at V and 4 bases at J, with 11 bases in the middle. In DNA, the CDR3 is TGTGCCTGGAGCGAGCGAGGCCCAGATACGCAGTATTTT. This codes for CAWSERGPDTQYF.

V usage is TRBV6-5 and J usage is TRBJ2-3; 9 bases fit TRBD2. The CDR3 is made up of 14 amino acids. The trim removed 5 bases at V and 8 bases at J, leaving 8 bases unmatched. Germline-derived CDR1 and CDR2 are MNHEY and SVGAGI. Here the CDR3 DNA reads TGTGCCAGCAGTGCAGATAGCGGGGGCGGTACGCAGTATTTT. Its translation is CASSADSGGGTQYF.

This chain uses TRBV6-6 with TRBJ2-7, with D unresolved. The CDR3 contains 14 residues. V was pared by 2 bases and J by 3 bases, with 11 bases between. Germline V gene sequence: CDR1 MNHNY, CDR2 SVGAGI (reference sequence). The CDR3 DNA reads TGTGCCAGCAGTTACAGGCGAGACGGCTACGAGCAGTACTTC. It specifies CASSYRRDGYEQYF.

The CDR3 sequence is CASSEAAGTSAQETQYF. The CDR3 nucleotides read TGTGCCAGCAGTGAGGCGGCCGGGACATCAGCACAAGAGACCCAGTACTTC. V and J are TRBV6-1 and TRBJ2-5; D might be TRBD1 (6 bases). The CDR3 totals 17 residues. Per the germline V gene, CDR1 is MNHNS and CDR2 is SASEGT. Deletions cut 3 bases from V and 2 bases from J, with 19 bases between.

CDR3 residues: CASSSDSFTDTQYF. Written as DNA, the CDR3 is TGCGCCAGCAGCTCGGACAGCTTCACGGATACGCAGTATTTT. The genes are TRBV5-1 and TRBJ2-3; perhaps TRBD1 as D (6 bases). CDR3 length: 14 residues. Trimming took off 3 bases at V and 6 bases at J, with 14 bases between the two ends. The germline CDR1 and CDR2 sequences are SGHRS and YFSETQ.

This clone was seen a few times. The chain combines TRBV2 with TRBJ2-7; perhaps D is TRBD1 or TRBD2 (5 bases each). CDR1 is SNHLY and CDR2 is FYNNEI in the germline V gene. The CDR3 runs to 10 residues. V lost 5 bases, J lost 9 bases, and 8 bases lay in between. The CDR3 bases are TGTGCCAGCAGTTTAGGGACGCAGTACTTC. Translation gives CASSLGTQYF. Complete variable domain (other parts from reference TRBV2 and TRBJ2-7): EPEVTQTPSHQVTQMGQEVILRCVPISNHLYFYWYRQILGQKVEFLVSFYNNEISEKSEIFDDQFSVERPDGSNFTLKIRSTKLEDSAMYFCASSLGTQYFGPGTRLTVT.

The chain uses TRBV7-2 and TRBJ1-1; weak D call: TRBD1 (6 bases). Germline values: CDR1 SGHTA, CDR2 FQGNSA. This CDR3 region has 15 residues. V was pared by 0 bases and J by 7 bases, with 15 bases between. CDR3 residues: CASSLARLAGHEAFF. CDR3 bases: TGTGCCAGCAGCTTAGCGCGGTTAGCGGGACATGAAGCTTTCTTT.

The rearrangement links TRBV9 to TRBJ2-1, with D uncertain. The germline gives CDR1 SGDLS, CDR2 YYNGEE. With 3 bases removed from V and 2 bases from J, the gap between germline ends came to 15 bases. The CDR3 covers 16 residues. The CDR3 nucleotides are TGTGCCAGCAGCGGAGACCCAACAAGCCCCTACAATGAGCAGTTCTTC. Amino acids: CASSGDPTSPYNEQFF.

The chain joins TRBV10-3 to TRBJ1-2; D may be TRBD1 (5 bases). The CDR3 consists of 15 residues. CDR1 and CDR2 (germline): ENHRY, SYGVKD. The ends were cut back, 0 bases at V and 9 bases at J, with 17 bases in the middle. The CDR3 nucleotides are TGTGCCATCAGTGAGTCGACAGCTGCCGAGGGGAGCTACACCTTC. Its translation: CAISESTAAEGSYTF.